This T cell receptor (beta chain) was captured by sequencing in a study of CD8+ T cells in alopecia areata. Following extraction, RNA underwent reverse transcription to cDNA, which served as the sequencing template. TCRdb keeps only in-frame clones here, not all; method: immunoSEQ multiplex PCR. Observed in the sample are around 290,000 clones, none of them singletons. CDR1 NSHNY and CDR2 SYGAGN come from the germline V gene. V gave up 3 bases and J gave up 3 bases; unmatched junction bases: 4. CDR3 length: 14 amino acids. The authors sorted pooled cutaneous lymph node cells using CD4, CD8alpha, NKG2D, NKG2ACE and other markers. This clone has at least ten counts. Mouse names are used for the genes. The CDR3 extends 4 residues past the end of the read, so its final part is completed from the germline J gene.

The sequenced sample consisted of CD4+ T cells sorted from a lymph node. This chain uses TRBV13-1 with TRBJ2-7; 9 nucleotides match TRBD2. This sequence was found in a C3H/HeJ mouse with alopecia areata. This strain's MHC haplotype is H2-k. The part of the CDR3 DNA that was read is TGTGCCAGCAGTGGGACTGGGGAGAGCTAT. Protein: CASSGTGESY. The whole CDR3 sequence is CASSGTGESYEQYF.